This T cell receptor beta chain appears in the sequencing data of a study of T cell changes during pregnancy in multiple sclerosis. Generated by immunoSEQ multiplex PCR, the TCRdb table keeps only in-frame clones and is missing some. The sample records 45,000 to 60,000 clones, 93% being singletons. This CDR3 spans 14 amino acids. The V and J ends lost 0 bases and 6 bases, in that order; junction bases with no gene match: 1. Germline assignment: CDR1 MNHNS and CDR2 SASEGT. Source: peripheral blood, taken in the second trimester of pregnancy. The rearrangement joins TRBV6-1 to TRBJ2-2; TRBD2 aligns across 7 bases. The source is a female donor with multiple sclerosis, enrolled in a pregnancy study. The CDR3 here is CASSEAGGPGELFF. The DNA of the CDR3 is TGTGCCAGCAGTGAAGCGGGAGGGCCCGGGGAGCTGTTTTTT.